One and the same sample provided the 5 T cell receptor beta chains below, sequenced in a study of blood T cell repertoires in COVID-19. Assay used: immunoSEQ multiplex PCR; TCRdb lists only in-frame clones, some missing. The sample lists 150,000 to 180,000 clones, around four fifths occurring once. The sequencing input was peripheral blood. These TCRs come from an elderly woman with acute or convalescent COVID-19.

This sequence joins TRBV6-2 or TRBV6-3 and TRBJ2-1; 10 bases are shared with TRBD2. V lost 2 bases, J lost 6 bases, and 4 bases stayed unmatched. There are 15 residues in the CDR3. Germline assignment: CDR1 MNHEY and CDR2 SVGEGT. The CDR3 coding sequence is TGTGCCAGCAGTTACCGGCTAGCGGGAGCCAATGAGCAGTTCTTC. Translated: CASSYRLAGANEQFF.

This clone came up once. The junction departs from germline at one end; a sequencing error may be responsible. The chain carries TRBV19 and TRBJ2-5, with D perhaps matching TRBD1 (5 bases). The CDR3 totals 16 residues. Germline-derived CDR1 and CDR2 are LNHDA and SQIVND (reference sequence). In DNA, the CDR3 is TGTGCCAGTAGTATAGGGGGCTCGCTAGTGAATGGCGGTTGGAACTTC. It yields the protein CASSIGGSLVNGGWNF.

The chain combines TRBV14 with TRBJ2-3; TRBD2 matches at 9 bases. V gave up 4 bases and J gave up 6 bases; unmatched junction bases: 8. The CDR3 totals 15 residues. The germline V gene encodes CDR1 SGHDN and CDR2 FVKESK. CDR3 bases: TGTGCCAGCAGCCCTTTAGCGGGAGCATGGGATACGCAGTATTTT. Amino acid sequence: CASSPLAGAWDTQYF.

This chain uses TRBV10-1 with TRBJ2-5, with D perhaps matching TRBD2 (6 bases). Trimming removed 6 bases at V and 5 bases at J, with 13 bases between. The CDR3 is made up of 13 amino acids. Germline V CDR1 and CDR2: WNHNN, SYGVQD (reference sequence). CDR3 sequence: CASSREPGETQYF. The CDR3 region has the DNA TGCGCCAGCAGCCGGGAGCCGGGGGAGACCCAGTACTTC.

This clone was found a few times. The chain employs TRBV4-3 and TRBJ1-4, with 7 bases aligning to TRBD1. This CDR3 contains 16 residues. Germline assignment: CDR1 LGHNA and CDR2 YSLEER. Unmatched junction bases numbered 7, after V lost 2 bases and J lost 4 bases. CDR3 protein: CASSQSPTGSNEKLFF. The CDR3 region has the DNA TGCGCCAGCAGCCAATCACCGACAGGGAGTAATGAAAAACTGTTTTTT.